This TCR beta chain originates from a study of OX40 agonist ivuxolimab in advanced cancers. The overall study: A diagnosis of hepatocellular carcinoma, melanoma, renal cell or head and neck cancer was present in dose-escalation patients. Study-level findings and limits: Among the nonresponders, some also had low normalized T-cell clonal expansion.

Assay used: immunoSEQ multiplex PCR; TCRdb lists only in-frame clones, some missing. This table holds tens of thousands of clones, 84% found once. CDR1 KGHSH and CDR2 LQKENI come from the germline V gene. Trimming removed 2 bases from V and 6 bases from J, with 11 bases in between. The CDR3 covers 14 residues. This clone was recorded once. Its matching antigen is unknown. The sample in question was CD4+ or CD8+ T cells sorted from blood, obtained in a trial of the OX40 agonist ivuxolimab. The rearrangement uses TRBV18 and TRBJ1-5, with D possibly TRBD1 on 5 matching bases. The sequence was collected from an adult with an advanced solid tumor such as melanoma, head and neck, liver or kidney cancer. The CDR3 nucleotides are TGTGCCAGCTCACCAGCCGGGGACCGTCAGCCCCAGCATTTT. As protein: CASSPAGDRQPQHF.